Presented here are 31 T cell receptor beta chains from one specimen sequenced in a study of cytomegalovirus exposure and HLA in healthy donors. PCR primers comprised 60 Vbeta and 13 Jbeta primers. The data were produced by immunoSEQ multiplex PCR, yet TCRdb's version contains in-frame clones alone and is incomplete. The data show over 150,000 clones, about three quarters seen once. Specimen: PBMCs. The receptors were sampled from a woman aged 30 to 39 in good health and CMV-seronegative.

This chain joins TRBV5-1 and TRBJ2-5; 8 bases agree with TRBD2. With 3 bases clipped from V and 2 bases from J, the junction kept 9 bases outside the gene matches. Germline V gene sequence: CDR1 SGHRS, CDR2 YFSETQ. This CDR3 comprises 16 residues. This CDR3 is CASSSRTSGGQETQYF. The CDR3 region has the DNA TGCGCCAGCAGCTCCCGTACTAGCGGAGGACAAGAGACCCAGTACTTC.

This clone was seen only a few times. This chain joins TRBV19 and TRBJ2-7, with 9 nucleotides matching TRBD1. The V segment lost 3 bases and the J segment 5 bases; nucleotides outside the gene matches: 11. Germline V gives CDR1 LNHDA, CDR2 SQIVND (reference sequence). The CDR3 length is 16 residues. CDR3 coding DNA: TGTGCCAGTAGTATCCCTCCCTACAGGGGGCTCCACGAGCAGTACTTC. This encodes CASSIPPYRGLHEQYF.

The CDR3 DNA follows: TGTGCCAGCAGCGCGATCGGGACAGTGAACACCGGGGAGCTGTTTTTT. Translation: CASSAIGTVNTGELFF. The chain recombines TRBV2 with TRBJ2-2, with 7 bases that match TRBD1. The CDR3 has 16 residues. Trimming cost V 6 bases and J 1 base; bases outside gene matches: 8. Germline-derived CDR1 and CDR2 are SNHLY and FYNNEI.

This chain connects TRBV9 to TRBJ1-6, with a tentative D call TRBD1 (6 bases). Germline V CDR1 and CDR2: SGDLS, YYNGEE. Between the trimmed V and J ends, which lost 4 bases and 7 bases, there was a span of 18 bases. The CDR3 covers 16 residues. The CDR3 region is CASSNERTVANSPLHF. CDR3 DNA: TGTGCCAGCAGCAACGAACGGACAGTAGCGAATTCACCCCTCCACTTT.

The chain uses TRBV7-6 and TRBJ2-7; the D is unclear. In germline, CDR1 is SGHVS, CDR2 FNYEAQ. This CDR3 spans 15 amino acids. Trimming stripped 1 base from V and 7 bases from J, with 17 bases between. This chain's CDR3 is CASSLVFSSFDEQYF. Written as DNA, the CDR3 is TGTGCCAGCAGCTTAGTCTTCAGTAGCTTTGATGAGCAGTACTTC. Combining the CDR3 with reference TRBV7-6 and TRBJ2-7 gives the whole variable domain GAGVSQSPRYKVTKRGQDVALRCDPISGHVSLYWYRQALGQGPEFLTYFNYEAQQDKSGLPNDRFSAERPEGSISTLTIQRTEQRDSAMYRCASSLVFSSFDEQYFGPGTRLTVT.

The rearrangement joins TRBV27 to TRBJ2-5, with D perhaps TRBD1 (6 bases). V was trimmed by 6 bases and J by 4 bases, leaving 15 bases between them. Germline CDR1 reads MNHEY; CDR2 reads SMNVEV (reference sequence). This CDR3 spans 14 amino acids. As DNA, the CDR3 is TGTGCCAGCAGGATAGTGGGGGCTCTAGAGACCCAGTACTTC. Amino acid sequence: CASRIVGALETQYF.

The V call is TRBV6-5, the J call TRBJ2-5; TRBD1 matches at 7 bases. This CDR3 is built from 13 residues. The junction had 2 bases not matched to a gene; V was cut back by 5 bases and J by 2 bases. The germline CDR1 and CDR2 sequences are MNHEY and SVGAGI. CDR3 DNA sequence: TGTGCCAGCAGTCTACAGGGGCAAGAGACCCAGTACTTC. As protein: CASSLQGQETQYF.

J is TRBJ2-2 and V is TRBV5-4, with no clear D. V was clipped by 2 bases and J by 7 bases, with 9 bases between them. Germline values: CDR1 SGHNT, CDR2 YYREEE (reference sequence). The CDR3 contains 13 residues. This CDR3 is CASSFYVGGELFF. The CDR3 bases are TGTGCCAGCAGCTTCTACGTCGGCGGGGAGCTGTTTTTT.

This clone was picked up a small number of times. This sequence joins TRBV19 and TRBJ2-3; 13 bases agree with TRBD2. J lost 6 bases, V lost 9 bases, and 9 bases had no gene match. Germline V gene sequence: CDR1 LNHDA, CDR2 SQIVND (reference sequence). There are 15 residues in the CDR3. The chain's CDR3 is CASRGTSGVADTQYF. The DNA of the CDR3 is TGTGCCAGCAGAGGGACTAGCGGGGTTGCCGATACGCAGTATTTT.

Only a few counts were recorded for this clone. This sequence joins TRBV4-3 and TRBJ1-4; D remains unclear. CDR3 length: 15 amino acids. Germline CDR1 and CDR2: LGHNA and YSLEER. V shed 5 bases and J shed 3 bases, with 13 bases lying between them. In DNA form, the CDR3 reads TGCGCCAGCAGCACCATCCCCAGTCCTAATGAAAAACTGTTTTTT. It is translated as CASSTIPSPNEKLFF.

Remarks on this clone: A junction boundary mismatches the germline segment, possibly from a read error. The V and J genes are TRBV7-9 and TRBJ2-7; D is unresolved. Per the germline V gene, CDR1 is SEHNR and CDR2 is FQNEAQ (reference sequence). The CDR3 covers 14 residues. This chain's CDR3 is CSSSSESLSYEQYF. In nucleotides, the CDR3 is TGTTCCAGCAGCTCAGAATCCCTCTCCTACGAGCAGTACTTC.

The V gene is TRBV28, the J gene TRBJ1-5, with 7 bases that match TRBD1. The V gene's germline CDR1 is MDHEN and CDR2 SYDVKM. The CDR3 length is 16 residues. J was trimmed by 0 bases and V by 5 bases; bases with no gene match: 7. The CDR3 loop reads CASSRQGLYSNQPQHF. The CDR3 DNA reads TGTGCCAGCAGTAGACAGGGTTTATATAGCAATCAGCCCCAGCATTTT.

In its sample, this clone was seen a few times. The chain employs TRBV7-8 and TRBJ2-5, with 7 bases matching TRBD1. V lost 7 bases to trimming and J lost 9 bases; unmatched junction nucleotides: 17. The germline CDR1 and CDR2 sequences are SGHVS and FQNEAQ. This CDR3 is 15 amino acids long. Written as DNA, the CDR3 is TGTGCCAGCACACTCCGCCGGGACAGACTACCGGCCCAGTACTTC. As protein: CASTLRRDRLPAQYF. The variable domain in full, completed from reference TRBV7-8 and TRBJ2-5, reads GAGVSQSPRYKVAKRGQDVALRCDPISGHVSLFWYQQALGQGPEFLTYFQNEAQLDKSGLPSDRFFAERPEGSVSTLKIQRTQQEDSAVYLCASTLRRDRLPAQYFGPGTRLLVL.

CDR3 bases: TGTGCCAGCAGCCCTCGCGGGGGGACCTCCACTGAAGCTTTCTTT. It encodes CASSPRGGTSTEAFF. J is TRBJ1-1 and V is TRBV11-2; a possible D gene is TRBD1 (5 bases). Germline loops: CDR1 SGHAT, CDR2 FQNNGV. This CDR3 comprises 15 residues. Trimming pared 5 bases from V and 4 bases from J, leaving 17 bases between.

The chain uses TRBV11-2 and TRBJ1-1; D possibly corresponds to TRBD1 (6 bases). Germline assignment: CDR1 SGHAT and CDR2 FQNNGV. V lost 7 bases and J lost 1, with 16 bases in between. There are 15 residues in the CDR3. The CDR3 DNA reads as TGTGCCAGCAAAAAACCTGGACAGCGGAACACTGAAGCTTTCTTT. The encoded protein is CASKKPGQRNTEAFF.

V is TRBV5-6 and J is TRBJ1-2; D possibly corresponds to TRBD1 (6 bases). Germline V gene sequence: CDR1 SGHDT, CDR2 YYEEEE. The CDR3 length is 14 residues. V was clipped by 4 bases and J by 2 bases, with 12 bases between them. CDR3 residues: CASSPGQGNYGYTF. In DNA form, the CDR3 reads TGTGCCAGCAGCCCCGGTCAGGGGAACTATGGCTACACCTTC.

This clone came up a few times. This CDR3 is CASSLRGQGRVNTEAFF. The DNA of the CDR3 is TGCGCCAGCAGCTTGAGGGGACAGGGGAGGGTAAACACTGAAGCTTTCTTT. This chain uses TRBV5-1 with TRBJ1-1; 10 bases are a match to TRBD1. V lost 1 base, J lost 2 bases, and 8 bases stayed unmatched. The CDR3 runs to 17 residues. Germline V gene data show CDR1 as SGHRS and CDR2 as YFSETQ.

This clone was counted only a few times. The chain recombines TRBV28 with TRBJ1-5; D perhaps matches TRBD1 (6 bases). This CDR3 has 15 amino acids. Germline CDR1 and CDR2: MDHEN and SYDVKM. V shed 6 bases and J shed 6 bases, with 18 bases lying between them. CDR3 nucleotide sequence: TGTGCCAGCAGCATTGGGGGGGGCGCGAGTCAGCCCCAGCATTTT. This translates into CASSIGGGASQPQHF.

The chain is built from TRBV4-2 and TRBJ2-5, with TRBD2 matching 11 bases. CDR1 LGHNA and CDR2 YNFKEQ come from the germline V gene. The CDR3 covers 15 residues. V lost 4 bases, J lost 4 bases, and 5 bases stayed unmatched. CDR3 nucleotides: TGTGCCAGCAGCCCGGGACTAGCGGTGAGAGAGACCCAGTACTTC. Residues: CASSPGLAVRETQYF.

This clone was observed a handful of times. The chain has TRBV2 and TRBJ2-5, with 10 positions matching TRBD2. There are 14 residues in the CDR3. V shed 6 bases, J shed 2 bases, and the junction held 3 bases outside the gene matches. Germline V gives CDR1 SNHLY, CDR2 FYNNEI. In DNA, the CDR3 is TGTGCCAGCAGAAGGGGACTAGCGCAAGAGACCCAGTACTTC. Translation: CASRRGLAQETQYF.

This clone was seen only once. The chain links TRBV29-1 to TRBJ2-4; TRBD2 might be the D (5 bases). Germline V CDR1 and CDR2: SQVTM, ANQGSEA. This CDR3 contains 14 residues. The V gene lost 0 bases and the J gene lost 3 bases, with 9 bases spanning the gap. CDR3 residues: CSVEDRSVKNIQYF. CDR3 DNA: TGCAGCGTTGAAGATCGTAGCGTCAAAAACATTCAGTACTTC.

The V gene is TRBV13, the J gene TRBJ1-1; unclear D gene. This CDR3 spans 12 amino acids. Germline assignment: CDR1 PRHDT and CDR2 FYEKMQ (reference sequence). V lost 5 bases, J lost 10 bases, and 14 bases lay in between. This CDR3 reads CASSKNPGLAFF. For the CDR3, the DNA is TGTGCCAGCAGCAAGAACCCGGGTCTAGCTTTCTTT.

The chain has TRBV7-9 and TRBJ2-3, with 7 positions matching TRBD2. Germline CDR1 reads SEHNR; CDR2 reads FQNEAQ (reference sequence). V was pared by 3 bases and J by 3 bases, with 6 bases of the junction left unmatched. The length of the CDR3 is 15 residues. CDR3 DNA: TGTGCCAGCAGCTTCATGGGACTAAGTACAGATACGCAGTATTTT. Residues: CASSFMGLSTDTQYF.

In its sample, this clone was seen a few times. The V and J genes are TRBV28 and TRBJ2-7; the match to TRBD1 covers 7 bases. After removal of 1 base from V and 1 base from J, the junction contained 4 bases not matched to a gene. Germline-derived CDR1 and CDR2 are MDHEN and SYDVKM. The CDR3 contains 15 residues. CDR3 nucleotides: TGTGCCAGCAGTTTATTGGACAGGCTTTCCTACGAGCAGTACTTC. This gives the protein CASSLLDRLSYEQYF.

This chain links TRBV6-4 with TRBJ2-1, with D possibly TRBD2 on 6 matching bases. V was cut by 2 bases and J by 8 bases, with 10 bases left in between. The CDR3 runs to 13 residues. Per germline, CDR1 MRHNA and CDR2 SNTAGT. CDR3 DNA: TGTGCCAGCAGTGACCGGACTACGGATGAGCAGTTCTTC. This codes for CASSDRTTDEQFF.

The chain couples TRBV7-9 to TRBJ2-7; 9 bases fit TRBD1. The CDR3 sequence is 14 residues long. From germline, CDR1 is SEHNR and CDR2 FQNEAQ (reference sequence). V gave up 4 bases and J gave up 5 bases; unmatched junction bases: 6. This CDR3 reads CASSSRDRAHEQYF. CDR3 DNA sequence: TGTGCCAGCAGCTCCCGGGACAGGGCCCACGAGCAGTACTTC.

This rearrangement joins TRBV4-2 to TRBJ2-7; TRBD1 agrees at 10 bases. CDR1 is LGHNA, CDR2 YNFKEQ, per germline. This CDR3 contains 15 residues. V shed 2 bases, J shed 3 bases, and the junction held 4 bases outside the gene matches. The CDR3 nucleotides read TGTGCCAGCAGCCAAAACCGGGACAGGGGCTACGAGCAGTACTTC. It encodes CASSQNRDRGYEQYF.

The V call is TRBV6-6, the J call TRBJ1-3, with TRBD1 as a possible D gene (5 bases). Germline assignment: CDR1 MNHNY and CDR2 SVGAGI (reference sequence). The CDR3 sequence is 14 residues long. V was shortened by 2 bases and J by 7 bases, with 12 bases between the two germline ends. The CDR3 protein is CASSYPQDVNTIYF. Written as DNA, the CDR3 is TGTGCCAGCAGTTACCCACAGGATGTGAACACCATATATTTT.

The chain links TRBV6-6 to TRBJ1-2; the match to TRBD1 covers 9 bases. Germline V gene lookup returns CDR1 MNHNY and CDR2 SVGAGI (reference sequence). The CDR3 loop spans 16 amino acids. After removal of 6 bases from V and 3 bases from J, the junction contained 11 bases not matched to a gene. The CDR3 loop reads CASRPHRQGVHYGYTF. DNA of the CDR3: TGTGCCAGCAGACCGCACCGACAGGGGGTGCACTATGGCTACACCTTC.

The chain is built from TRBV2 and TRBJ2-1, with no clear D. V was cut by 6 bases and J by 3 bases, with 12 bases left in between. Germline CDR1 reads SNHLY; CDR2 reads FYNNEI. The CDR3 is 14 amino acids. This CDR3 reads CASSPALYYNEQFF. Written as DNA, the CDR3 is TGTGCCAGCAGCCCTGCCCTCTACTACAATGAGCAGTTCTTC.

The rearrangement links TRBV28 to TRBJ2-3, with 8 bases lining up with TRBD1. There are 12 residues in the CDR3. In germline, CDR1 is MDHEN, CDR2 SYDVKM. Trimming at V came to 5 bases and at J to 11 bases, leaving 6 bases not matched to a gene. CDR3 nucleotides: TGTGCCAGCAGTCAACGACAGGGGAGGCAGTATTTT. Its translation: CASSQRQGRQYF.